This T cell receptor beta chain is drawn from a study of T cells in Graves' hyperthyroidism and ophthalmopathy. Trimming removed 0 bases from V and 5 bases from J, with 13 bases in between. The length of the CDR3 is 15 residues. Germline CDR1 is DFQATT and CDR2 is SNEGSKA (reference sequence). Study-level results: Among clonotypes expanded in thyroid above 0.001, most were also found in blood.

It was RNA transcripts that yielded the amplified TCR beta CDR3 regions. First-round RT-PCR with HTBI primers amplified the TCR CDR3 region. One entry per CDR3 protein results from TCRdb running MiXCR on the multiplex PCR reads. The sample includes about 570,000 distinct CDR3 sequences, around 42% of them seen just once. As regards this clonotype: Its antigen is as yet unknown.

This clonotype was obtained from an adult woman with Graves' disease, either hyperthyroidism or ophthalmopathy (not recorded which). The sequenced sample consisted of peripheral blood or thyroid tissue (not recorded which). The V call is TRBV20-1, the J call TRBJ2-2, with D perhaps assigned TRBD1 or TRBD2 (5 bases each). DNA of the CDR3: TGCAGTGCTAGAGACCTGGCGTGGGGGACCGGGGAGCTGTTTTTT. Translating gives CSARDLAWGTGELFF.